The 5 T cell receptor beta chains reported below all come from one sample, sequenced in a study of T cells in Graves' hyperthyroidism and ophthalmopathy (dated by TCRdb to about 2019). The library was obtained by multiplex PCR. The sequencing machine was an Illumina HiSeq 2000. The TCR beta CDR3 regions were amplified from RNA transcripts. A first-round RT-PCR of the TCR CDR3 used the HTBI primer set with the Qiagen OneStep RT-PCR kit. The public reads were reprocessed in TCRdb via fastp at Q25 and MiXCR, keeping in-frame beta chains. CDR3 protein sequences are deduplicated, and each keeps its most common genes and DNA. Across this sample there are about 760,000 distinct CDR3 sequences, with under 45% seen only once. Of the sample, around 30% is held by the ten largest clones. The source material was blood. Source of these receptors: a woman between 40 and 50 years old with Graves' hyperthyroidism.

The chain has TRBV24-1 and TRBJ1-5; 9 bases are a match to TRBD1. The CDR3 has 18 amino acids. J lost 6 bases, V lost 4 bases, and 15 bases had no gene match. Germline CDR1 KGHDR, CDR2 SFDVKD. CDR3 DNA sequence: TGTGCCACCAGTGAGACAGGGACAGGGAAGGGCATGGGTCAGCCCCAGCATTTT. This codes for CATSETGTGKGMGQPQHF.

CDR3 DNA: TGTGCCAGCAGCCAAGTCGGGAACCCAGAGACCCAGTACTTC. Protein product: CASSQVGNPETQYF. J is TRBJ2-5 and V is TRBV3-1; weak D call: TRBD2 (5 bases). This CDR3 contains 14 residues. The germline CDR1 and CDR2 sequences are LGHDT and YNNKEL (reference sequence). Trimming stripped 1 base from V and 4 bases from J, with 10 bases between.

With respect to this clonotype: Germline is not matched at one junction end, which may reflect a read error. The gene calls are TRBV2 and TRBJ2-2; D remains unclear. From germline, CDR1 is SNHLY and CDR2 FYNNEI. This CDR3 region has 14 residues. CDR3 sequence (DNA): TGTGCCAGCAGTGAGGCCAGCTCCTACATCGAGCAGTTTTTT. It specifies CASSEASSYIEQFF.

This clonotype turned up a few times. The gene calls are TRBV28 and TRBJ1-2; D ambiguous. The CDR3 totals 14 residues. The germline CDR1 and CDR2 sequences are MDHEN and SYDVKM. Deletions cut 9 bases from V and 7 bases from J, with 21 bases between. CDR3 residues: CARPPRPNLCGYTF. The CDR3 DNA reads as TGTGCCAGGCCCCCCAGACCTAACCTCTGTGGCTACACCTTC.

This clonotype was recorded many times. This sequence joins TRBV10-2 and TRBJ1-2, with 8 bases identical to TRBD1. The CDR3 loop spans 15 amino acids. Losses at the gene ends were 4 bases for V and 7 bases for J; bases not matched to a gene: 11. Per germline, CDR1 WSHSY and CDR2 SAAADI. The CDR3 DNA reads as TGCGCCAGCAGTGGACTGGACAGGGCGCAGGGTGGCTACACCTTC. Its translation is CASSGLDRAQGGYTF.